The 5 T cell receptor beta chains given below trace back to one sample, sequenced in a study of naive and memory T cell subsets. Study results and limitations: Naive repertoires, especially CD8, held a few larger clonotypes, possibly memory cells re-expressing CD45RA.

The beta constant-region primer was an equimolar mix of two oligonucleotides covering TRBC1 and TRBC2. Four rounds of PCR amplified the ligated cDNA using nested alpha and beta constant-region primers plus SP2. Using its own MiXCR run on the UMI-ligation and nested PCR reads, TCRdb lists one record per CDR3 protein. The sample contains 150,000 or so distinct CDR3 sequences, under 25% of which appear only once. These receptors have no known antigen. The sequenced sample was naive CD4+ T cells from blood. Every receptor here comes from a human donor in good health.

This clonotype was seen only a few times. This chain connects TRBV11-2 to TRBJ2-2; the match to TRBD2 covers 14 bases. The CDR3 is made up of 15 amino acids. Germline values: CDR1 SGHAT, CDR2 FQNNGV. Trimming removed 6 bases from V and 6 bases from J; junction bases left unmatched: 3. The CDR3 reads CASRTTSGRAGELFF. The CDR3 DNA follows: TGTGCCAGCAGGACGACTAGCGGGAGGGCCGGGGAGCTGTTTTTT.

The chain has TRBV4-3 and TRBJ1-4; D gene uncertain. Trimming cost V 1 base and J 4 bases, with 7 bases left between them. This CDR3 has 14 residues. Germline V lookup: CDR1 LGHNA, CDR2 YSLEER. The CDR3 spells CASSQAELNEKLFF. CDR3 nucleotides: TGCGCCAGCAGCCAAGCGGAACTTAATGAAAAACTGTTTTTT.

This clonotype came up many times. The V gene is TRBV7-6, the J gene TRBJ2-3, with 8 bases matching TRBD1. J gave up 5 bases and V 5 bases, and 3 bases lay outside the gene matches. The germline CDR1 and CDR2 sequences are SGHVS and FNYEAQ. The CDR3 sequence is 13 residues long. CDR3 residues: CASSVQGGDTQYF. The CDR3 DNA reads TGTGCCAGCAGCGTACAGGGGGGAGATACGCAGTATTTT.

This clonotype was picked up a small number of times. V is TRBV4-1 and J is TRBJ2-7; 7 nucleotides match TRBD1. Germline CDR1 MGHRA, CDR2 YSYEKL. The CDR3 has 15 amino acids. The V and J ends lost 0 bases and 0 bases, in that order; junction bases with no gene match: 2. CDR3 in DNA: TGCGCCAGCAGCCAAGAAGGGACAGACTCCTACGAGCAGTACTTC. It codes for CASSQEGTDSYEQYF.

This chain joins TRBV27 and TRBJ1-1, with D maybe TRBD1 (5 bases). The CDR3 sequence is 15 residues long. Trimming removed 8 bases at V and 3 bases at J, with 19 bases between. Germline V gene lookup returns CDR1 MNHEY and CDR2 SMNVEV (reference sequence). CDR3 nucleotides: TGTGCCAGCGGGGAGGTGGGGGAACGGGACACTGAAGCTTTCTTT. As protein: CASGEVGERDTEAFF.